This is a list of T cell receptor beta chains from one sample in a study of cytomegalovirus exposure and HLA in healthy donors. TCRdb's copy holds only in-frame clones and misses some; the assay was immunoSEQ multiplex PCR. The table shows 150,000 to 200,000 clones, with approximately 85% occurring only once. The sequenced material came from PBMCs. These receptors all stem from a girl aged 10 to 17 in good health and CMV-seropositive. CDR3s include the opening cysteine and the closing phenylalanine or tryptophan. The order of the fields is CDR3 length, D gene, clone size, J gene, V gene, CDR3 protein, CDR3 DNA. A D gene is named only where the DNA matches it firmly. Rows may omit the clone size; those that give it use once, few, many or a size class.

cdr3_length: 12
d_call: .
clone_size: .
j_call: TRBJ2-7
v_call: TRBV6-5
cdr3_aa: CASSYGADEQYF
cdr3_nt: TGTGCCAGCAGTTACGGGGCTGACGAGCAGTACTTC

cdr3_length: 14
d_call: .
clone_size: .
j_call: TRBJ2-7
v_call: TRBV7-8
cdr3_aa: CASSLAGPSYEQYF
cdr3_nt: TGTGCCAGCAGCTTAGCGGGGCCCTCCTACGAGCAGTACTTC

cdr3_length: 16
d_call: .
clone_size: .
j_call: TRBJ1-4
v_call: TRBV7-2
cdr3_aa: CASSYPKGGLPEKLFF
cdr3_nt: TGTGCCAGCAGCTACCCCAAGGGGGGGTTGCCTGAAAAACTGTTTTTT

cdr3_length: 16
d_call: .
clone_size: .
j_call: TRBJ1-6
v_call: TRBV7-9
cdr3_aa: CASSLGFTGDNSPLHF
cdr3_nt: TGTGCCAGCAGCTTAGGGTTCACAGGTGATAATTCACCCCTCCACTTT

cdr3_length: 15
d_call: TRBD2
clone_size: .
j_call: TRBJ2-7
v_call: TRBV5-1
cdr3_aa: CASSLKTSGGYEQYF
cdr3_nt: TGCGCCAGCAGCCTTAAGACTAGCGGGGGATACGAGCAGTACTTC

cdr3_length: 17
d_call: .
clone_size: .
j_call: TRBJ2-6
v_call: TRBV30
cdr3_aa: CAWSPNRGFSGANVLTF
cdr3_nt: TGTGCCTGGAGTCCCAATAGAGGGTTCTCTGGGGCCAACGTCCTGACTTTC

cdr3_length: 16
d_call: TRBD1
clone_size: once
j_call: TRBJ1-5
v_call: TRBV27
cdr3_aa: CASRGRGHESNQPQHF
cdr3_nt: TGTGCCAGCAGAGGCAGGGGGCACGAAAGCAATCAGCCCCAGCATTTT

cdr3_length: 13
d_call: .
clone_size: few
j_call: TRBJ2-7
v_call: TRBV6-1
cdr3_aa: CASSERGRYEQYF
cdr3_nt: TGTGCCAGCAGTGAACGGGGTCGATACGAGCAGTACTTC

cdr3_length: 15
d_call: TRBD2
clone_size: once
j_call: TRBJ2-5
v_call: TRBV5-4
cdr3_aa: CASSSQLAGGETQYF
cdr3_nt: TGTGCCAGCAGCTCCCAGCTAGCGGGGGGAGAGACCCAGTACTTC

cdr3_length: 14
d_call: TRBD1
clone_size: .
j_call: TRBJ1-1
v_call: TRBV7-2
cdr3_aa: CASTRDRVPTEAFF
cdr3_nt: TGTGCCAGCACCAGGGACAGGGTTCCCACTGAAGCTTTCTTT

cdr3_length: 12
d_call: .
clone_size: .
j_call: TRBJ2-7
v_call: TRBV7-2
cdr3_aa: CASSSTAGEQYF
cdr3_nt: TGTGCCAGCAGCTCCACCGCGGGGGAGCAGTACTTC

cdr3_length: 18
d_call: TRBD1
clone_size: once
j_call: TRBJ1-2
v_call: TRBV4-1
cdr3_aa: CASSQGRQGRLIGYGYTF
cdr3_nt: TGCGCCAGCAGCCAAGGTAGACAGGGGAGATTGATTGGCTATGGCTACACCTTC

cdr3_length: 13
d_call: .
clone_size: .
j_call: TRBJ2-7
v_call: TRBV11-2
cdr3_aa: CASSLGLGYEQYF
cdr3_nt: TGTGCCAGCAGCTTGGGACTGGGGTACGAGCAGTACTTC

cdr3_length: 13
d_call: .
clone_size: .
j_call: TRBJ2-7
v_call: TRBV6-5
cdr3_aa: CASSYADSYEQYF
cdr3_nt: TGTGCCAGCAGTTACGCGGACTCCTACGAGCAGTACTTC

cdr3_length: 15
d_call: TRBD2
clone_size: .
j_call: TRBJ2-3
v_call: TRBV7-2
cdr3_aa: CASSSGLAGGDTQYF
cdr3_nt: TGTGCCAGCAGTTCGGGACTAGCGGGGGGAGATACGCAGTATTTT

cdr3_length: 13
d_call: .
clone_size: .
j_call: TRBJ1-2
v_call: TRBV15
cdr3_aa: CATTYGGDYGYTF
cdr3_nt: TGTGCCACGACCTACGGGGGGGACTATGGCTACACCTTC

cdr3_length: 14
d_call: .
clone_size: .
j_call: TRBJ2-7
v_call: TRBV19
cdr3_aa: CASSIVWGRYEQYF
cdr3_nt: TGTGCCAGTAGTATAGTGTGGGGGAGGTACGAGCAGTACTTC

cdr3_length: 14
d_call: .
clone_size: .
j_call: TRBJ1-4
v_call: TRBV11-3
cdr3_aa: CASSSQGPYEKLFF
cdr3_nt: TGTGCCAGCAGCTCGCAGGGGCCGTACGAAAAACTGTTTTTT

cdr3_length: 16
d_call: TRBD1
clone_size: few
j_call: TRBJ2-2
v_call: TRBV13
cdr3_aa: CASSFPGTGGTGELFF
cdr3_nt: TGTGCCAGCAGCTTTCCCGGGACAGGGGGAACCGGGGAGCTGTTTTTT

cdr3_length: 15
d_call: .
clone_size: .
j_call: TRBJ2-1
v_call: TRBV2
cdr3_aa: CARALRVGAWWEQFF
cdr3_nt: TGTGCCAGAGCACTCAGGGTTGGGGCTTGGTGGGAGCAGTTCTTC

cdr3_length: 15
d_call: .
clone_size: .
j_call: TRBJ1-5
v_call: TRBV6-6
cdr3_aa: CASSYAAYSNQPQHF
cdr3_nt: TGTGCCAGCAGTTACGCGGCTTATAGCAATCAGCCCCAGCATTTT

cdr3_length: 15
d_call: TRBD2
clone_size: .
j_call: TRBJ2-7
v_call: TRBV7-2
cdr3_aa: CASSPSGSGGYEQYF
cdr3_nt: TGTGCCAGCAGCCCTTCGGGTAGCGGGGGGTACGAGCAGTACTTC

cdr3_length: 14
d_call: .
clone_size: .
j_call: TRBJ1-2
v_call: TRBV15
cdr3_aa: CATSSVISSGGYTF
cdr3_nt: TGTGCCACCAGCAGCGTGATTAGCTCCGGTGGCTACACCTTC

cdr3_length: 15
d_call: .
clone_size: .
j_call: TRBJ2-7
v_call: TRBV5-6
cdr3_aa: CASSLGGGSSYEQYF
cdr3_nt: TGTGCCAGCAGCTTGGGAGGGGGAAGCTCCTACGAGCAGTACTTC

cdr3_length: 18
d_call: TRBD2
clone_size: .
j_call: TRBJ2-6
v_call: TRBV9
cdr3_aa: CASSVVSGSSSGANVLTF
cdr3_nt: TGTGCCAGCAGCGTAGTTAGCGGGTCGAGCTCTGGGGCCAACGTCCTGACTTTC

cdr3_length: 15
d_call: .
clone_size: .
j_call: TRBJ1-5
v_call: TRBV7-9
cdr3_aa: CASSPLDRQNQPQHF
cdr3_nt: TGTGCCAGCAGCCCCCTGGACCGACAGAATCAGCCCCAGCATTTT

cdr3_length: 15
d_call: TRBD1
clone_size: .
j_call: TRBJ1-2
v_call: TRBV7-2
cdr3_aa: CASSLGAFGTGGYTF
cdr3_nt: TGTGCCAGCAGCTTAGGGGCATTTGGGACAGGTGGCTACACCTTC

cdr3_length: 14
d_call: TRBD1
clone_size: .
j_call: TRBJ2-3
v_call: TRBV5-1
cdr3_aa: CASSRDRGADTQYF
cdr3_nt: TGCGCCAGCAGCAGGGACAGGGGTGCAGATACGCAGTATTTT

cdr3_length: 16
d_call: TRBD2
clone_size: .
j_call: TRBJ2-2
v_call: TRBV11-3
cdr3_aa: CASSPGTSGVTGELFF
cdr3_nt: TGTGCCAGCAGCCCAGGGACTAGCGGGGTCACCGGGGAGCTGTTTTTT

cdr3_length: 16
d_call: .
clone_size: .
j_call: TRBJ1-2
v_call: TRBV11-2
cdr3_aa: CASSLEGRQGKIGYTF
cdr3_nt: TGTGCCAGCAGCTTAGAAGGTCGGCAGGGGAAAATTGGCTACACCTTC

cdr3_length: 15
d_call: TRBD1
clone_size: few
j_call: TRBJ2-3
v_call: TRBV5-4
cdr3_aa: CASSQAGQGTDTQYF
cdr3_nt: TGTGCCAGCAGCCAAGCGGGACAGGGAACGGATACGCAGTATTTT

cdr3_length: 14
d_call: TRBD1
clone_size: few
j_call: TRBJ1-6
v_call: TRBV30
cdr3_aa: CAWGQEIYNSPLHF
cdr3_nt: TGTGCCTGGGGACAGGAAATTTATAATTCACCCCTCCACTTT

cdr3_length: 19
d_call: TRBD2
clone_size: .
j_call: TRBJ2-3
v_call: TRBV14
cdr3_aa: CASSQDSGPWTSGGKTQYF
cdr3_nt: TGTGCCAGCAGCCAGGACTCGGGTCCTTGGACTAGCGGGGGGAAAACGCAGTATTTT

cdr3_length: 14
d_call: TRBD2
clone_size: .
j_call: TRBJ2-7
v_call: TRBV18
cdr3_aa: CASSPTSGTYEQYF
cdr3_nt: TGTGCCAGCTCACCAACCAGCGGGACCTACGAGCAGTACTTC

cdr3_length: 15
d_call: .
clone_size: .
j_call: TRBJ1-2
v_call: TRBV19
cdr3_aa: CASSIDPGSPYGYTF
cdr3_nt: TGTGCCAGTAGTATAGATCCGGGTTCCCCCTATGGCTACACCTTC

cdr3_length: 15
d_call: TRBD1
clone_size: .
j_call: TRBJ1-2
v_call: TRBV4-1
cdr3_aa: CASSEDPGQPYGYTF
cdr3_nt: TGCGCCAGCAGCGAAGACCCGGGACAGCCCTATGGCTACACCTTC

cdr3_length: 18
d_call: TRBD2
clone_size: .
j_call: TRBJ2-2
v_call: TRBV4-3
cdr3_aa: CASSQVEGSGEWNGELFF
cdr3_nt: TGCGCCAGCAGCCAAGTTGAGGGTAGCGGGGAGTGGAACGGGGAGCTGTTTTTT

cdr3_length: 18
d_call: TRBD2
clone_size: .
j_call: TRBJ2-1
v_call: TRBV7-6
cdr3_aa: CASSLERPGLAGELPQFF
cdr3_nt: TGTGCCAGCAGCTTAGAGAGACCGGGGCTAGCGGGAGAACTACCACAGTTCTTC